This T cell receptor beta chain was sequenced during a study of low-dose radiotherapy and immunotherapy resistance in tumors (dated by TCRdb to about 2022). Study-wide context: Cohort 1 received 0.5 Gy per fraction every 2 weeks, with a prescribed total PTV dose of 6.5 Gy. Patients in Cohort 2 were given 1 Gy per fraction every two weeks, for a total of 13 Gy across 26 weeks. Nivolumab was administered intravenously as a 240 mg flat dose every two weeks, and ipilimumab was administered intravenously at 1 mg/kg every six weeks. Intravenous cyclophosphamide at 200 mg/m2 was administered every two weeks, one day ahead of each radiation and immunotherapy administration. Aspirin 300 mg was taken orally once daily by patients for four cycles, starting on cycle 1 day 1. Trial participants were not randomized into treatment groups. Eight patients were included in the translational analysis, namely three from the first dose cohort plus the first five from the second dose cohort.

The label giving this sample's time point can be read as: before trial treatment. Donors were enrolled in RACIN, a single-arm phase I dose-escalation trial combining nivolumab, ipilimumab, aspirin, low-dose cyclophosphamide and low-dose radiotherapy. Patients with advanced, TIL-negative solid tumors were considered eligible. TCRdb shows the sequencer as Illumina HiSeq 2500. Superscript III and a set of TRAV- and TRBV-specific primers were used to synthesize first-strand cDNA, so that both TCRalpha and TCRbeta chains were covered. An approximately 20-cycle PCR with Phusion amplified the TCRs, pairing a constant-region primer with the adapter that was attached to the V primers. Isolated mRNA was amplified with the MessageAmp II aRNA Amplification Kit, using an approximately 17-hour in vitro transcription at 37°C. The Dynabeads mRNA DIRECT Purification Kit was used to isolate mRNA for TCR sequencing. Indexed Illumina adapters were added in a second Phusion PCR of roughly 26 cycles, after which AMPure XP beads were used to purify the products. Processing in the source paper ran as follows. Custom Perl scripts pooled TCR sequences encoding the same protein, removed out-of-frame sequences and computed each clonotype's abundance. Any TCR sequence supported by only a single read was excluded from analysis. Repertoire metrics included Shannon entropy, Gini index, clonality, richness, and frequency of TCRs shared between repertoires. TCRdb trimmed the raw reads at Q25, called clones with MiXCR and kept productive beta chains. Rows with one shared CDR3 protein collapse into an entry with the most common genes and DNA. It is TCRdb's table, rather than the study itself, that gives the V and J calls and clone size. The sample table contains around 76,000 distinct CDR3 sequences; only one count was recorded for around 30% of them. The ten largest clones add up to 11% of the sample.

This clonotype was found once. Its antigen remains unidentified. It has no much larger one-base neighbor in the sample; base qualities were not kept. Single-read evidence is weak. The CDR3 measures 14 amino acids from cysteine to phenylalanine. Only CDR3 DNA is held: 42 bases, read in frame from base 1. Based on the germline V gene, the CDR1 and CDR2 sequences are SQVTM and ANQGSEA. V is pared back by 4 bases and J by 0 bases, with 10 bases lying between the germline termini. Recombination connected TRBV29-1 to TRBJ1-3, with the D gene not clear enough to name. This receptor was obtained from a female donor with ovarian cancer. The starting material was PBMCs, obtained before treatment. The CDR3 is CSVGMGNSGNTIYF. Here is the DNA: TGCAGCGTTGGGATGGGCAACTCTGGAAACACCATATATTTT.